This T cell receptor beta chain was documented in a study of T cell repertoires in cytomegalovirus infection (dated by TCRdb to the late 2010s). With respect to the entire study: Recently identified HLA-C-restricted CMV epitopes, whose presentation resists viral immunomodulation, were targeted by peptide stimulations together with well-studied HLA-B-restricted epitopes. The HLA type of each donor mattered for the analysis, because public TCR beta signatures pointed to carriage of CMV infection along with the matching HLA type. Here is what the overall study found, with its caveats: In both this cohort and an independent approximately 350-donor cohort, the cumulative frequency of public TCR beta family members distinguished carriers of CMV infection plus the relevant HLA type. The ex vivo response was dominated by HLA-C-restricted CMV-specific TCR beta clonotypes, which also provided the single most frequent clonotype in two of eight donors.

The treatment or condition label here, explained by the study, means: in vitro stimulation with specific CMV peptide epitopes to enrich CMV-specific T cells. The sequencing machine was an Illumina HiSeq 1500. TCRdb applied fastp at Q25 and MiXCR to the public reads, then kept only in-frame beta chains. Merged by CDR3 protein, the rows form single entries marked with the most common genes and DNA. Recorded for this sample are approximately 770,000 distinct CDR3 sequences; 25% to 35% of them occurred a single time. The top ten clones comprise less than 15% of the sample. As encoded in the germline V gene, CDR1 is SNHLY while CDR2 is FYNNEI. The CDR3 spans 16 residues, from the cysteine through the phenylalanine. Kept here is only the CDR3 DNA, which spans 48 bases and is read in frame from base 1. Relative to germline, V is missing 6 bases and J is missing 1 base, with 10 bases of the junction outside any gene match.

As to this clonotype: The specificity of this receptor is unknown. No per-base quality is available; no much larger clone lies one base away.

Material: cultured CD8+ T cells from PBMCs, obtained from culture after CMV antigen stimulation. This clonotype was sampled from a human donor in good health (CMV status not recorded). Some clones in this sample may be carry-over from other donors' samples. Recombination joined TRBV2 with TRBJ1-1; TRBD1 lines up with 8 middle nucleotides. The DNA sequence is given as TGTGCCAGCAGGATTCTACCCGGGACAGGGAACACTGAAGCTTTCTTT. This yields the protein CASRILPGTGNTEAFF.